This T cell receptor beta chain was captured by sequencing in a study of cytomegalovirus exposure and HLA in healthy donors. The PCR employed 60 Vbeta primers together with 13 Jbeta primers. The repertoire was sequenced with immunoSEQ multiplex PCR; TCRdb's copy has only in-frame clones and lacks some. The sample carries 150,000 or so clones, around two thirds recorded once. Per the germline V gene, CDR1 is LNHNV and CDR2 is YYDKDF (reference sequence). Trimming removed 0 bases at V and 10 bases at J, with 12 bases between. The CDR3 spans 14 residues. Sequenced: PBMCs. The TCR was taken from a man between 18 and 35 years old in good health and CMV-seropositive. This chain joins TRBV15 and TRBJ1-4; no definite D call. The CDR3 loop reads CATSRDTKMRKLFF. The CDR3 bases are TGTGCCACCAGCAGAGATACCAAAATGAGAAAACTGTTTTTT.